The 21 T cell receptor beta chains below were found in one sample sequenced in a study of T-cell memory formation after mild COVID-19. TCRdb fed the 5' RACE reads into MiXCR, producing one record per CDR3 protein. The sample has 130,000 to 150,000 distinct CDR3 sequences, 15% to 20% seen once. The sequencing input was PBMCs or a T cell subset sorted from them (not recorded which). The receptors were sampled from an adult woman who had mild COVID-19 (a few samples of this study predate the infection). Cell type and time point are not known.

The chain is built from TRBV12-3 or TRBV12-4 and TRBJ2-7; TRBD1 is a possible D gene (8 bases). V was cut by 4 bases and J by 4 bases, with 14 bases left in between. The CDR3 has 14 residues. The CDR3 DNA is TGTGCCAGCAGTTACAGGGGGGGATTTTACGAGCAGTACTTC. This gives the protein CASSYRGGFYEQYF.

This clonotype was seen a handful of times. V gene TRBV6-1 combines with J gene TRBJ1-2, with 8 bases that match TRBD1. The V gene's germline CDR1 is MNHNS and CDR2 SASEGT. This CDR3 contains 15 residues. V shed 5 bases, J shed 4 bases, and the junction held 9 bases outside the gene matches. The CDR3 DNA sequence: TGTGCCAGCAGTAGAGATTTACAGGGGGGCTATGGCTACACCTTC. Its protein is CASSRDLQGGYGYTF.

The rearrangement links TRBV7-3 to TRBJ2-1, with TRBD1 matching over 8 bases. The CDR3 is made up of 14 amino acids. Per the germline V gene, CDR1 is SGHTA and CDR2 is FQGTGA. With V trimmed by 5 bases and J by 7 bases, 7 bases remained unmatched. The CDR3 loop reads CASSAETGVNEQFF. In DNA form, the CDR3 reads TGTGCCAGCAGCGCGGAGACAGGGGTTAATGAGCAGTTCTTC.

This clonotype has just a few counts. The J gene is TRBJ2-7, the V gene TRBV29-1; possible D gene TRBD1, 5 bases. There are 12 residues in the CDR3. Germline assignment: CDR1 SQVTM and CDR2 ANQGSEA. The V end lost 4 bases, the J end lost 11 bases, and 18 bases lay between the germline ends. The CDR3 sequence: CSVVEDTQLEYF. DNA for the CDR3: TGCAGCGTTGTAGAGGACACACAGCTTGAGTACTTC.

This clonotype was counted a few times. This chain joins TRBV29-1 and TRBJ2-1; TRBD2 matches 11 bases. The germline V gene encodes CDR1 SQVTM and CDR2 ANQGSEA. V lost 7 bases, J lost 7 bases, and 9 bases stayed unmatched. This CDR3 contains 14 residues. CDR3 in DNA: TGCAGCGCCGACCGGACTAGCGGGCCTAATGAGCAGTTCTTC. Its protein is CSADRTSGPNEQFF.

The CDR3: CASSRGPNQPQHF. CDR3 DNA sequence: TGTGCCAGCAGTCGGGGGCCCAATCAGCCCCAGCATTTT. This rearrangement joins TRBV2 to TRBJ1-5; tentatively, D is TRBD1 (6 bases). V shed 5 bases and J shed 3 bases, with 8 bases lying between them. CDR1 and CDR2 (germline): SNHLY, FYNNEI. The CDR3 runs 13 residues.

This clonotype has a handful of counts. The J gene is TRBJ1-5, the V gene TRBV12-3 or TRBV12-4; D is perhaps TRBD1 (5 bases). V shed 6 bases and J shed 11 bases, with 17 bases lying between them. The CDR3 has 13 amino acids. The CDR3 spells CASSLRESGAQHF. The DNA for the CDR3 is TGTGCCAGCAGCCTCAGGGAGAGCGGGGCCCAGCATTTT.

The sample holds many counts of this clonotype. The V gene is TRBV5-5, the J gene TRBJ1-1; D gene unclear. Looked up from germline, CDR1 is SGHKS and CDR2 is YYEKEE (reference sequence). V was trimmed by 2 bases and J by 5 bases, leaving 16 bases between them. The CDR3 is made up of 15 amino acids. The CDR3 nucleotides read TGTGCCAGCAGCTTAAATGGTCGAGGGTGGACTGAAGCTTTCTTT. Translating gives CASSLNGRGWTEAFF.

A few counts support this clonotype. V usage is TRBV24-1 and J usage is TRBJ2-5; D is ambiguous. V lost 5 bases, J lost 2 bases, and 11 bases lay in between. This CDR3 region has 14 residues. The germline CDR1 and CDR2 sequences are KGHDR and SFDVKD. The CDR3 sequence: CATSGYRHQETQYF. CDR3 nucleotide sequence: TGTGCCACCAGTGGCTACAGACATCAAGAGACCCAGTACTTC.

This clonotype came up many times. The V gene is TRBV3-1, the J gene TRBJ2-7; tentative D call: TRBD1 (5 bases). V was shortened by 2 bases and J by 2 bases, with 10 bases between the two germline ends. The CDR3 is 14 residues long. Germline V lookup: CDR1 LGHDT, CDR2 YNNKEL (reference sequence). The CDR3 region has the DNA TGTGCCAGCAGCCAAACCGACAGAGCCTACGAGCAGTACTTC. Protein sequence: CASSQTDRAYEQYF.

This clonotype appeared many times. This chain links TRBV18 with TRBJ2-4, with 9 bases aligning to TRBD1. V lost 1 base, J lost 1 base, and 8 bases stayed unmatched. The germline gives CDR1 KGHSH, CDR2 LQKENI. The CDR3 runs 18 residues. DNA of the CDR3: TGTGCCAGCTCACCACGCGGACCGGGACAGGGTGCCAAAAACATTCAGTACTTC. This sequence encodes CASSPRGPGQGAKNIQYF. Complete variable domain (other parts from reference TRBV18 and TRBJ2-4): NAGVMQNPRHLVRRRGQEARLRCSPMKGHSHVYWYRQLPEEGLKFMVYLQKENIIDESGMPKERFSAEFPKEGPSILRIQQVVRGDSAAYFCASSPRGPGQGAKNIQYFGAGTRLSVL.

The rearrangement links TRBV5-1 to TRBJ2-4; weak D call: TRBD1 (6 bases). V lost 0 bases, J lost 0 bases, and 10 bases lay in between. The CDR3 length is 16 residues. Per the germline V gene, CDR1 is SGHRS and CDR2 is YFSETQ. This CDR3 reads CASSLDRDLAKNIQYF. CDR3 sequence (DNA): TGCGCCAGCAGCTTGGACAGGGATCTAGCCAAAAACATTCAGTACTTC.

The V and J genes are TRBV18 and TRBJ1-2, with a possible D match to TRBD1 (6 bases). This CDR3 is built from 16 residues. In germline, CDR1 is KGHSH, CDR2 LQKENI. V was cut by 3 bases and J by 7 bases, with 21 bases left in between. CDR3 sequence: CASSPITPGGGFGYTF. The CDR3, as DNA: TGTGCCAGCTCACCCATAACCCCCGGGGGCGGTTTTGGCTACACCTTC.

The chain joins TRBV9 to TRBJ2-1; no reliable D call. The CDR3 runs 15 residues. The V gene's germline CDR1 is SGDLS and CDR2 YYNGEE. V dropped 2 bases and J dropped 0 bases, with 9 bases sitting between them. The CDR3 here is CASSVSTGSYNEQFF. The CDR3 nucleotides are TGTGCCAGCAGCGTTTCGACTGGCTCCTACAATGAGCAGTTCTTC.

Only a few counts were recorded for this clonotype. The V call is TRBV12-3 or TRBV12-4, the J call TRBJ2-7; D unclear. The CDR3 is 12 amino acids. The ends were cut back, 2 bases at V and 5 bases at J, with 7 bases in the middle. The CDR3 DNA sequence: TGTGCCAGCAGTTTATCTTTGCACGAGCAGTACTTC. Protein product: CASSLSLHEQYF.

J is TRBJ2-3 and V is TRBV18, with D hard to call. The CDR3 extends over 12 amino acids. Germline assignment: CDR1 KGHSH and CDR2 LQKENI. The germline V and J ends were trimmed by 6 bases and 8 bases, with 12 bases remaining between them. Here the CDR3 DNA reads TGTGCCAGCTCCACCCAAACCGGTACGCAGTATTTT. Its translation: CASSTQTGTQYF.

The chain uses TRBV19 and TRBJ2-1, with 9 bases fitting TRBD1. The V gene end was trimmed by 6 bases and the J gene end by 15 bases; junction bases not matched to a gene: 6. CDR1 is LNHDA, CDR2 SQIVND, per germline (reference sequence). The CDR3 consists of 11 residues. The CDR3 protein is CASSGQGTWFF. CDR3 in DNA: TGTGCCAGTAGCGGACAGGGGACCTGGTTCTTC.

This clonotype has a single count. This sequence joins TRBV12-3 or TRBV12-4 and TRBJ1-1, with a weak D call TRBD1 (6 bases). V gave up 8 bases and J gave up 6 bases, with 13 bases separating them. This CDR3 has 12 residues. This CDR3 is CASFRGWAEAFF. The DNA for the CDR3 is TGTGCCAGCTTCAGGGGATGGGCTGAAGCTTTCTTT.

The table lists this clonotype with a few counts. The genes are TRBV19 and TRBJ1-1, with D perhaps TRBD1 (5 bases). This CDR3 is built from 12 residues. Looked up from germline, CDR1 is LNHDA and CDR2 is SQIVND (reference sequence). V lost 6 bases, J lost 9 bases, and 14 bases lay in between. The CDR3 reads CASSRDSPKAFF. As DNA, the CDR3 is TGTGCCAGTAGCCGGGACTCGCCGAAAGCTTTCTTT.

The genes are TRBV20-1 and TRBJ1-4; the D gene is possibly TRBD1 (5 bases). The CDR3 is 12 residues long. Trimming left V 3 bases short and J 8 bases short, with 10 bases between. CDR1 and CDR2 (germline): DFQATT, SNEGSKA (reference sequence). DNA of the CDR3: TGCAGTGCTAGCCAGGGAGGGGAAAAACTGTTTTTT. Amino acid sequence: CSASQGGEKLFF.

The chain combines TRBV7-8 with TRBJ2-5; D remains unclear. Germline CDR1 reads SGHVS; CDR2 reads FQNEAQ. Trimming took off 1 base at V and 11 bases at J, with 8 bases between the two ends. The CDR3 is made up of 11 amino acids. The CDR3 sequence is CASSLVHSQYF. The DNA for the CDR3 is TGTGCCAGCAGCTTAGTACACTCTCAGTACTTC.